Sequencing of this T cell receptor beta chain was carried out in a study of T cells in Graves' hyperthyroidism and ophthalmopathy. Study findings and constraints: A 13 V-J model separated ophthalmopathy from stable hyperthyroidism.

This clonotype was counted many times. What it recognizes is unknown. The CDR3 regions of TCR beta were amplified from RNA transcripts. The HTBI primer set was used in a first-round RT-PCR of the TCR CDR3. MiXCR was run by TCRdb on the multiplex PCR reads, yielding one entry per CDR3 protein. The sample lists fewer than 650,000 distinct CDR3 sequences, 14% occurring once. Patients showing uncontrolled infection, other autoimmune disease, pregnancy or lactation were ineligible. The clonotype originates from a woman aged 25 to 39 with Graves' hyperthyroidism that later progressed to Graves' ophthalmopathy. Sequencing was performed on blood.

The chain's CDR3 is CASSGTGANVLTF. CDR3 in DNA: TGTGCCAGCAGCGGTACTGGGGCCAACGTCCTGACTTTC. V usage is TRBV11-3 and J usage is TRBJ2-6; D remains unclear. The V gene lost 5 bases and the J gene lost 2 bases, with 4 bases spanning the gap. The CDR3 contains 13 residues. Germline V gene sequence: CDR1 SGHNT, CDR2 YENEEA. The entire variable domain, with the rest obtained from reference TRBV11-3 and TRBJ2-6, is as follows: EAGVVQSPRYKIIEKKQPVAFWCNPISGHNTLYWYLQNLGQGPELLIRYENEEAVDDSQLPKDRFSAERLKGVDSTLKIQPAELGDSAVYLCASSGTGANVLTFGAGSRLTVL.